The 22 T cell receptor beta chains reported below all come from one sample, sequenced in a study of T-cell memory formation after mild COVID-19. One entry per CDR3 protein results from TCRdb running MiXCR on the 5' RACE reads. The table records around 130,000 distinct CDR3 sequences, about 6% of them present only once. Specimen: PBMCs or a T cell subset sorted from them (not recorded which). These receptors were collected from an adult woman who had mild COVID-19 (a few samples of this study predate the infection). Cell type and time point are not known.

With respect to this clonotype: One end of the junction varies from germline; a read error may be responsible. The V call is TRBV7-8, the J call TRBJ2-7, with D tentatively TRBD2 (6 bases). Germline V gene sequence: CDR1 SGHVS, CDR2 FQNEAQ. There are 13 residues in the CDR3. CDR3 region: CSSRRGLSYEQYF. DNA for the CDR3: TGTTCCAGCAGAAGGGGACTCTCCTACGAGCAGTACTTC. The variable domain in full, completed from reference TRBV7-8 and TRBJ2-7, reads GAGVSQSPRYKVAKRGQDVALRCDPISGHVSLFWYQQALGQGPEFLTYFQNEAQLDKSGLPSDRFFAERPEGSVSTLKIQRTQQEDSAVYLCSSRRGLSYEQYFGPGTRLTVT.

V gene TRBV2 combines with J gene TRBJ2-1, with no clear D. The V and J ends lost 0 bases and 6 bases respectively, with 6 bases between them. Looked up from germline, CDR1 is SNHLY and CDR2 is FYNNEI. The length of the CDR3 is 13 residues. The CDR3 protein is CASSEARVNEQFF. The DNA of the CDR3 is TGTGCCAGCAGTGAAGCGAGAGTCAATGAGCAGTTCTTC.

V usage is TRBV18 and J usage is TRBJ1-1; D is uncertain. The CDR3 covers 14 residues. V was cut by 3 bases and J by 4 bases, with 12 bases left in between. Germline V gene lookup returns CDR1 KGHSH and CDR2 LQKENI. CDR3: CASSPNPATTEAFF. The CDR3, as DNA: TGTGCCAGCTCACCGAACCCGGCAACCACTGAAGCTTTCTTT.

This clonotype came up many times. This chain links TRBV20-1 with TRBJ1-6; D remains ambiguous. CDR1 and CDR2 from the germline V gene are DFQATT and SNEGSKA (reference sequence). CDR3 size: 16 residues. Trimming took off 0 bases at V and 7 bases at J, with 16 bases between the two ends. The CDR3 spells CSARDRGGLVNSPLHF. Written as DNA, the CDR3 is TGCAGTGCTAGAGATCGGGGTGGATTAGTGAATTCACCCCTCCACTTT.

This clonotype was picked up a small number of times. The rearrangement joins TRBV6-5 to TRBJ2-7; maybe TRBD2 (6 bases). This CDR3 spans 16 amino acids. The V gene lost 3 bases and the J gene lost 0 bases, with 15 bases spanning the gap. Germline CDR1 MNHEY, CDR2 SVGAGI. The DNA for the CDR3 is TGTGCCAGCAGTTATTACCCCGCGACTAGCTCCTACGAGCAGTACTTC. It is translated as CASSYYPATSSYEQYF.

This clonotype has just a few counts. V and J are TRBV12-3 or TRBV12-4 and TRBJ1-2; 7 nucleotides match TRBD1. This CDR3 comprises 15 residues. Trimming at V came to 6 bases and at J to 4 bases, leaving 11 bases not matched to a gene. In nucleotides, the CDR3 is TGTGCCAGCAGCCGACAGGGAAGGGGCTTCTATGGCTACACCTTC. Amino acids: CASSRQGRGFYGYTF.

At least ten counts were recorded for this clonotype. The V call is TRBV5-1, the J call TRBJ2-5; D is undetermined. The CDR3 totals 16 residues. Germline V gene lookup returns CDR1 SGHRS and CDR2 YFSETQ. V dropped 0 bases and J dropped 2 bases, with 14 bases sitting between them. DNA for the CDR3: TGCGCCAGCAGCTTGGGGGCTGGGTCGGCACAAGAGACCCAGTACTTC. Translation: CASSLGAGSAQETQYF.

This chain links TRBV5-1 with TRBJ2-5, with D possibly being TRBD2 (6 bases). This CDR3 spans 15 amino acids. Per the germline V gene, CDR1 is SGHRS and CDR2 is YFSETQ. Deletions cut 3 bases from V and 5 bases from J, with 17 bases between. The CDR3 region is CASSWGGEGVETQYF. The CDR3 DNA sequence: TGCGCCAGCAGCTGGGGCGGGGAAGGAGTGGAGACCCAGTACTTC. Looking up the rest from reference TRBV5-1 and TRBJ2-5 gives the full variable domain: KAGVTQTPRYLIKTRGQQVTLSCSPISGHRSVSWYQQTPGQGLQFLFEYFSETQRNKGNFPGRFSGRQFSNSRSEMNVSTLELGDSALYLCASSWGGEGVETQYFGPGTRLLVL.

This clonotype has ten or more counts. The chain joins TRBV5-1 to TRBJ2-1; 8 positions agree with TRBD2. Germline V gene sequence: CDR1 SGHRS, CDR2 YFSETQ. This CDR3 comprises 16 residues. V was clipped by 0 bases and J by 8 bases; unmatched bases: 10. The CDR3 nucleotides are TGCGCCAGCAGCTTGGATCCGGGGGGGCCGATGTATGAGCAGTTCTTC. This translates into CASSLDPGGPMYEQFF.

This clonotype was recorded many times. The chain combines TRBV11-2 with TRBJ2-1; 11 bases are a match to TRBD2. Looked up from germline, CDR1 is SGHAT and CDR2 is FQNNGV. The CDR3 consists of 18 residues. The V gene end was trimmed by 1 base and the J gene end by 12 bases; junction bases not matched to a gene: 17. CDR3 sequence (DNA): TGTGCCAGCAGCTTAGCCGTTACTAGCGGGAGTACAATGAGGGGGCAGTTCTTC. Translated, it gives CASSLAVTSGSTMRGQFF.

This clonotype was found many times. The chain couples TRBV12-5 to TRBJ2-1, with 10 bases identical to TRBD2. CDR3 length: 17 residues. Per the germline V gene, CDR1 is LGHNT and CDR2 is FRNRAP. V lost 0 bases and J lost 8; bases outside the gene matches: 10. The CDR3: CASGLVLSGRAPDEQFF. As DNA, the CDR3 is TGTGCTAGTGGTTTGGTACTCAGCGGGAGGGCTCCCGATGAGCAGTTCTTC.

This clonotype was detected only a few times. The rearrangement uses TRBV5-5 and TRBJ1-6; 7 positions match TRBD1. Germline loops: CDR1 SGHKS, CDR2 YYEKEE (reference sequence). This CDR3 has 14 residues. Germline trimming cut 7 bases from V and 11 bases from J; bases unmatched to any gene: 12. CDR3 nucleotides: TGTGCCAGCGACAGGGATTTGAGGAAACCACCCCTCCACTTT. Encoded protein: CASDRDLRKPPLHF.

This clonotype showed up many times. The V call is TRBV5-1, the J call TRBJ2-7; TRBD1 matches 8 bases. CDR1 SGHRS and CDR2 YFSETQ come from the germline V gene. V shed 4 bases, J shed 2 bases, and the junction held 5 bases outside the gene matches. The CDR3 has 14 residues. CDR3 sequence (DNA): TGCGCCAGCAGCCCACGGACAGGGACCTACGAGCAGTACTTC. Translating it yields CASSPRTGTYEQYF.

This clonotype was seen a handful of times. The chain employs TRBV5-1 and TRBJ1-3; maybe TRBD1 (5 bases). The V end was cut by 0 bases, the J end by 4 bases, with 17 bases between. The CDR3 has 17 residues. Germline CDR1 is SGHRS and CDR2 is YFSETQ. The DNA of the CDR3 is TGCGCCAGCAGCTTGGTGGGGCTAGGACAACTGGGAAACACCATATATTTT. The encoded protein is CASSLVGLGQLGNTIYF.

The chain is built from TRBV5-1 and TRBJ2-5, with D perhaps assigned TRBD1 or TRBD2 (5 bases each). This CDR3 is built from 15 residues. Between the trimmed V and J ends, which lost 0 bases and 5 bases, there was a span of 14 bases. Germline values: CDR1 SGHRS, CDR2 YFSETQ. The CDR3 protein is CASSLVSRGVETQYF. DNA of the CDR3: TGCGCCAGCAGCTTGGTTTCACGGGGCGTGGAGACCCAGTACTTC.

The chain recombines TRBV20-1 with TRBJ2-2; D perhaps matches TRBD2 (5 bases). The germline V and J ends were trimmed by 4 bases and 4 bases, with 13 bases remaining between them. The CDR3 is 14 residues long. Germline loops: CDR1 DFQATT, CDR2 SNEGSKA (reference sequence). CDR3 nucleotide sequence: TGCAGTGCTAAAAGGGCGGGTACCACCGGGGAGCTGTTTTTT. It yields the protein CSAKRAGTTGELFF.

The gene calls are TRBV20-1 and TRBJ2-7; D is possibly TRBD2 (6 bases). Germline-derived CDR1 and CDR2 are DFQATT and SNEGSKA (reference sequence). V lost 8 bases to trimming and J lost 0 bases, with 11 bases between them. This CDR3 spans 12 amino acids. This CDR3 is CSPSGLSYEQYF. Here the CDR3 DNA reads TGCAGTCCGTCGGGACTCTCCTACGAGCAGTACTTC.

The chain combines TRBV12-3 or TRBV12-4 with TRBJ1-2; D may be TRBD1 (6 bases). Trimming cost V 4 bases and J 5 bases, with 17 bases left between them. The CDR3 totals 15 residues. CDR3 sequence reads: CASSSTGSGGYGYTF. CDR3 bases: TGTGCCAGCAGTTCAACAGGGTCGGGGGGATATGGCTACACCTTC.

The chain employs TRBV24-1 and TRBJ2-1; a weak D match, TRBD2 (5 bases). The V and J ends lost 3 bases and 9 bases respectively, with 11 bases between them. Per the germline V gene, CDR1 is KGHDR and CDR2 is SFDVKD. The CDR3 sequence is 13 residues long. The CDR3 DNA follows: TGTGCCACCAGTGATGAAGTCAGCGGTGAGCAGTTCTTC. Amino acids: CATSDEVSGEQFF.

This clonotype appeared a few times. V and J are TRBV3-1 and TRBJ1-6; D unclear. The CDR3 loop spans 17 amino acids. Germline CDR1 is LGHDT and CDR2 is YNNKEL (reference sequence). Trimming pared 0 bases from V and 4 bases from J, leaving 13 bases between. In DNA form, the CDR3 reads TGTGCCAGCAGCCAAGAGGTTTCGACGGTTTATAATTCACCCCTCCACTTT. It encodes CASSQEVSTVYNSPLHF.

This clonotype has at least ten counts. The chain carries TRBV20-1 and TRBJ2-1; TRBD2 matches 12 bases. V was pared by 6 bases and J by 5 bases, with 8 bases of the junction left unmatched. Per the germline V gene, CDR1 is DFQATT and CDR2 is SNEGSKA (reference sequence). This CDR3 region has 15 residues. The CDR3 is CSAARLAGVDNEQFF. As DNA, the CDR3 is TGCAGTGCCGCTCGACTAGCGGGAGTGGACAATGAGCAGTTCTTC.

This clonotype occurred many times. V gene TRBV12-3 or TRBV12-4 combines with J gene TRBJ1-6; no reliable D call. V lost 10 bases, J lost 8 bases, and 12 bases lay in between. CDR3 length equals 12 residues. The CDR3 coding sequence is TGTGCCACCGGAAAAGGTTATTCACCCCTCCACTTT. It is translated as CATGKGYSPLHF.